The 3 T cell receptor beta chains in this list originate from one sample, sequenced in a study of T cell responses to AZD1222 COVID-19 vaccine. Sequencing was performed with immunoSEQ multiplex PCR; in TCRdb, only in-frame clones are kept and a portion is missing. This repertoire shows 150,000 or so clones, 80% to 90% found once; its top ten account for about 8%. Sequenced here: peripheral blood, sampled on day 0 of AZD1222 vaccination. Every receptor here comes from an adult in good health.

Comments on this clone: Different DNA sequences within this sample yield the same CDR3. This chain uses TRBV6-4 with TRBJ1-1; D uncertain. This CDR3 comprises 13 residues. V was clipped by 4 bases and J by 0 bases, with 6 bases between them. Looked up from germline, CDR1 is MRHNA and CDR2 is SNTAGT. This CDR3 reads CASSGEMNTEAFF. CDR3 bases: TGTGCCAGCAGTGGGGAGATGAACACTGAAGCTTTCTTT.

V and J are TRBV6-1 and TRBJ2-7; D may be TRBD2 (5 bases). CDR1 is MNHNS, CDR2 SASEGT, per germline. The CDR3 has 13 amino acids. Trimming left V 0 bases short and J 4 bases short, with 7 bases between. CDR3 region: CASSEAAGYEQYF. CDR3 DNA: TGTGCCAGCAGTGAAGCGGCGGGTTACGAGCAGTACTTC.

J is TRBJ1-3 and V is TRBV28; tentatively, D is TRBD1 (6 bases). Germline values: CDR1 MDHEN, CDR2 SYDVKM. V gave up 1 base and J gave up 2 bases, with 9 bases separating them. The CDR3 is made up of 15 amino acids. CDR3 amino acids: CASSLFGQPGNTIYF. The CDR3, as DNA: TGTGCCAGCAGTTTATTCGGACAGCCTGGAAACACCATATATTTT. The full variable domain, rest sourced from reference TRBV28 and TRBJ1-3, is DVKVTQSSRYLVKRTGEKVFLECVQDMDHENMFWYRQDPGLGLRLIYFSYDVKMKEKGDIPEGYSVSREKKERFSLILESASTNQTSMYLCASSLFGQPGNTIYFGEGSWLTVV.